The 15 T cell receptor beta chains below were found in one sample sequenced in a study of blood T cells in healthy people across ages (dated by TCRdb to 2015 to 2017). Library preparation used 5' RACE. The sequencing machine was an Illumina HiSeq 2500. The second PCR ran for about 7 to 11 cycles and used a J-beta primer mix along with a sample-barcoded 5' primer. TCRdb reprocessing: public reads trimmed at Q25 with fastp, clones called with MiXCR, in-frame beta chains kept. Each entry merges the rows of one CDR3 protein and shows their most common DNA and genes. The sample includes about 840,000 distinct CDR3 sequences, with around 29% observed a single time. Jointly, the top ten make up roughly 10% of the sample. The sample was also linked to a second study, of T cells of mothers and their children.

Material: blood. These receptor sequences come from a woman between 35 and 50 years old in good health.

In this sample, this clonotype turned up a few times. For the CDR3, the DNA is TGCAGTGCTGGGCAAACTAGCGGTAGCACAGATACGCAGTATTTT. It translates to CSAGQTSGSTDTQYF. The chain is built from TRBV20-1 and TRBJ2-3; TRBD2 agrees at 8 bases. Germline V gene data show CDR1 as DFQATT and CDR2 as SNEGSKA (reference sequence). The CDR3 runs 15 residues. J was trimmed by 0 bases and V by 5 bases; bases with no gene match: 7.

The chain employs TRBV6-5 and TRBJ2-3; D unresolved. V lost 0 bases, J lost 5 bases, and 12 bases lay in between. CDR1 is MNHEY, CDR2 SVGAGI, per germline. The CDR3 covers 15 residues. The CDR3 region is CASSYSFLYRDTQYF. The CDR3, as DNA: TGTGCCAGCAGTTACTCTTTTCTCTACCGAGATACGCAGTATTTT.

This chain uses TRBV25-1 with TRBJ1-1; weak D call: TRBD1 (5 bases). Germline V CDR1 and CDR2: MGHDK, SYGVNS. The V and J ends lost 7 bases and 3 bases respectively, with 18 bases between them. This CDR3 is 15 amino acids long. In DNA form, the CDR3 reads TGTGCCAGCACTAACTATAGGACGGGGGACACTGAAGCTTTCTTT. Its translation is CASTNYRTGDTEAFF.

This rearrangement joins TRBV9 to TRBJ2-1, with 10 bases lining up with TRBD1. V shed 0 bases, J shed 2 bases, and the junction held 5 bases outside the gene matches. The CDR3 spans 17 residues. Germline V gene sequence: CDR1 SGDLS, CDR2 YYNGEE. The CDR3 reads CASSVDGGQGPYNEQFF. The CDR3 nucleotides read TGTGCCAGCAGCGTAGACGGGGGACAGGGGCCCTACAATGAGCAGTTCTTC.

The table lists this clonotype with many counts. V is TRBV3-1 and J is TRBJ1-3; D remains unclear. Germline assignment: CDR1 LGHDT and CDR2 YNNKEL (reference sequence). The CDR3 loop spans 16 amino acids. The V and J ends lost 2 bases and 3 bases respectively, with 14 bases between them. This CDR3 is CASSQTHPPRGNTIYF. DNA of the CDR3: TGTGCCAGCAGCCAAACGCATCCTCCCCGTGGAAACACCATATATTTT.

This clonotype was detected a few times. The chain joins TRBV29-1 to TRBJ1-4; D not certain. From germline, CDR1 is SQVTM and CDR2 ANQGSEA. Trimming shortened V by 7 bases and J by 5 bases, and 14 bases separated the two germline ends. This CDR3 contains 13 residues. CDR3 sequence: CSAGEGANEKLFF. The DNA of the CDR3 is TGCAGCGCCGGGGAGGGCGCGAATGAAAAACTGTTTTTT.

This sequence joins TRBV5-1 and TRBJ2-7; possibly TRBD1 or TRBD2 for D (5 bases each). This CDR3 is built from 13 residues. Trimming removed 4 bases from V and 3 bases from J, with 11 bases in between. Germline V gene lookup returns CDR1 SGHRS and CDR2 YFSETQ. CDR3 loop: CASSLGRLYEQYF. CDR3 DNA: TGCGCCAGCAGCCTGGGACGGCTCTACGAGCAGTACTTC.

This clonotype was counted many times. The chain combines TRBV12-3 or TRBV12-4 with TRBJ2-3; 8 bases match TRBD2. This CDR3 is 14 amino acids long. J lost 8 bases, V lost 2 bases, and 6 bases had no gene match. CDR3 sequence: CASSLSGGVPTQYF. The CDR3, as DNA: TGTGCCAGCAGTTTATCGGGGGGGGTCCCTACGCAGTATTTT.

The J gene is TRBJ2-7, the V gene TRBV28; 10 nucleotides align to TRBD1. Per germline, CDR1 MDHEN and CDR2 SYDVKM. Trimming at V came to 6 bases and at J to 6 bases, leaving 5 bases not matched to a gene. This CDR3 is 13 amino acids long. The CDR3 DNA follows: TGTGCCAGCAGCGGACAGGGGGGAGGCGAGCAGTACTTC. Its protein product is CASSGQGGGEQYF.

This rearrangement joins TRBV29-1 to TRBJ1-4; D is uncertain. The CDR3 has 15 amino acids. In germline, CDR1 is SQVTM, CDR2 ANQGSEA. V gave up 7 bases and J gave up 0 bases, with 15 bases separating them. In DNA, the CDR3 is TGCAGCGGTAGGATTGGGTCGGCAACTAATGAAAAACTGTTTTTT. This codes for CSGRIGSATNEKLFF.

This clonotype was seen repeatedly, ten times or more. This chain links TRBV3-1 with TRBJ2-7, with 8 bases that match TRBD1. The CDR3 runs to 14 residues. The germline gives CDR1 LGHDT, CDR2 YNNKEL (reference sequence). V shed 6 bases, J shed 1 base, and the junction held 5 bases outside the gene matches. The CDR3 sequence: CASRLQGGSYEQYF. The CDR3 DNA follows: TGTGCCAGCAGGCTACAGGGGGGATCCTACGAGCAGTACTTC.

This chain uses TRBV20-1 with TRBJ1-1; D remains ambiguous. The CDR3 contains 12 residues. Germline V gene sequence: CDR1 DFQATT, CDR2 SNEGSKA (reference sequence). V lost 6 bases and J lost 1, with 9 bases in between. The DNA for the CDR3 is TGCAGTGCACTAGCCGGGAACACTGAAGCTTTCTTT. Residues: CSALAGNTEAFF.

The chain combines TRBV4-1 with TRBJ1-2, with a possible D match to TRBD1 (6 bases). Trimming stripped 2 bases from V and 3 bases from J, with 13 bases between. CDR1 is MGHRA and CDR2 is YSYEKL in the germline V gene. The CDR3 is 15 amino acids. The chain's CDR3 is CASSQQQGLDYGYTF. CDR3 bases: TGCGCCAGCAGCCAACAACAGGGTTTAGACTATGGCTACACCTTC.

Turning to this clonotype: This sequence may be a read error, since a much larger clone differs from it by one base. The chain recombines TRBV5-1 with TRBJ2-1, with D perhaps TRBD1 (6 bases). The CDR3 sequence is 16 residues long. Looked up from germline, CDR1 is SGHRS and CDR2 is YFSETQ. Here the CDR3 reads CASSLIPGDMASEQSF. CDR3 bases: TGCGCCAGCAGCTTAATACCAGGGGATATGGCAAGTGAGCAGTCCTTC.

In its sample, this clonotype was seen many times. The chain couples TRBV7-2 to TRBJ2-7; unclear D gene. The CDR3 runs 15 residues. V was clipped by 0 bases and J by 2 bases, with 11 bases between them. From germline, CDR1 is SGHTA and CDR2 FQGNSA. The CDR3 spells CASSLAKGHAYEQYF. The CDR3 DNA follows: TGTGCCAGCAGCTTAGCAAAAGGCCACGCCTACGAGCAGTACTTC.